These T cell receptor beta chains were read from a single sample in a study of blood T cells in healthy people across ages. One entry per CDR3 protein results from TCRdb running MiXCR on the 5' RACE reads. In the table there are 710,000 or so distinct CDR3 sequences, 32% of which are singletons. The sequenced material came from blood. The receptor set was obtained from a woman at least 80 years old in good health. The CDR3 runs from the conserved cysteine through the conserved F or W. The D gene is left open where the match is weak. Clone size is shown for a subset of rows, as once, few, many or a class of expanded clone.

d_call	clone_size	j_call	v_call	cdr3_nt	cdr3_aa
TRBD1	many	TRBJ1-1	TRBV12-3/TRBV12-4	TGTGCCAGCACCTTGACAGGGCGGGACACTGAAGCTTTCTTT	CASTLTGRDTEAFF
-	-	TRBJ2-3	TRBV7-2	TGTGCCAGCAGCTTAACGGCTGTGAGCACAGATACGCAGTATTTT	CASSLTAVSTDTQYF
-	few	TRBJ2-5	TRBV29-1	TGCAGCGCCCGGACTGGAGAAGAGACCCAGTACTTC	CSARTGEETQYF
TRBD1	many	TRBJ2-7	TRBV2	TGTGCCAGTTATACAGGGGGGCGGCACGAGCAGTACTTC	CASYTGGRHEQYF
-	few	TRBJ1-3	TRBV27	TGTGCCAGCAGTTCCACGTGGGGAAACACCATATATTTT	CASSSTWGNTIYF
-	-	TRBJ1-2	TRBV5-6	TGTGCCAGCACCAAGTCCGGGTTGTGGGACTATGGCTACACCTTC	CASTKSGLWDYGYTF
-	few	TRBJ1-6	TRBV6-5	TGTGCCAGCAGTTACTCGATGGGAGGTAATTCACCCCTCCACTTT	CASSYSMGGNSPLHF
TRBD1	-	TRBJ2-2	TRBV4-2	TGTGCCAGCAGGAGGGATTGGCAGGGGGCTGAAACCGGGGAGCTGTTTTTT	CASRRDWQGAETGELFF
-	many	TRBJ2-7	TRBV4-2	TGTGCCAGCAGCCAGACGGACATCAGCCTCTCCTACGAGCAGTACTTC	CASSQTDISLSYEQYF
-	few	TRBJ2-3	TRBV27	TGTGCCAGCAGTTTAAGGATCATCCCTCCGGCCGGGGGTTTCAGCACAGATACGCAGTATTTT	CASSLRIIPPAGGFSTDTQYF
TRBD2	many	TRBJ2-3	TRBV27	TGTGCCAGCAGTCGCGGGACTAGCGCGACACAAGATACGCAGTATTTT	CASSRGTSATQDTQYF
-	few	TRBJ1-2	TRBV30	TGTGCCTGGAGTGACAGGCTCAACTATGGCTACACCTTC	CAWSDRLNYGYTF
TRBD2	many	TRBJ2-3	TRBV5-6	TGTGCCAGCAGCCCCGGACTAGCGGCCTCATTAGATACGCAGTATTTT	CASSPGLAASLDTQYF
TRBD1	-	TRBJ2-7	TRBV10-3	TGTGCCATCAGGGACAGGGGGAAGTACAATGAGCAGTACTTC	CAIRDRGKYNEQYF
-	-	TRBJ1-6	TRBV11-3	TGTGCCAGCAGCTTAGACCAACGCTCACCCCTCCACTTT	CASSLDQRSPLHF
TRBD1	many	TRBJ1-1	TRBV10-3	TGTGCCATCAGTGGTAGGACAGGGGCTCTTCAAAAGGACTCTGAAGCTTTCTTT	CAISGRTGALQKDSEAFF
-	many	TRBJ2-5	TRBV20-1	TGCAGTGCTAGAGAGCCTATGGGGACCCAGTACTTC	CSAREPMGTQYF
-	few	TRBJ1-1	TRBV20-1	TGCAGTGCTAGAGGGTTTGGGGGCAGGGGAGGTGTAGGCACTGAAGCTTTCTTT	CSARGFGGRGGVGTEAFF
-	-	TRBJ2-3	TRBV20-1	TGCAGTGCTAGAGAGGGCACGCAATACACAGATACGCAGTATTTT	CSAREGTQYTDTQYF
TRBD1	many	TRBJ1-5	TRBV6-5	TGTGCCAGCAGGCCAACAGGGGAAGGGCAGCCCCAGCATTTT	CASRPTGEGQPQHF
-	-	TRBJ1-3	TRBV6-6	TGTGCCAGCAGTGGTCGGGGGACTGGAAACACCATATATTTT	CASSGRGTGNTIYF
-	-	TRBJ2-4	TRBV4-2	TGTGCCAGCAGCCAAGAAGAGGGAGCCAAAAACATTCAGTACTTC	CASSQEEGAKNIQYF
TRBD1	many	TRBJ1-6	TRBV20-1	TGCAGTGCTAGAGATACCGGACAGGGCTCTTCACCCCTCCACTTT	CSARDTGQGSSPLHF
TRBD2	-	TRBJ2-2	TRBV5-1	TGCGCCAGCAGCGGGACCGGGACTAGCGTTGGGAACACCGGGGAGCTGTTTTTT	CASSGTGTSVGNTGELFF
-	many	TRBJ2-1	TRBV7-9	TGTGCCAGCAGCTTAGTAGAGGGTCACAATGAGCAGTTCTTC	CASSLVEGHNEQFF
-	many	TRBJ1-2	TRBV27	TGTGCCAGCAGAGGGGCGAAAGGGTCGCTCCTTAACTATGGCTACACCTTC	CASRGAKGSLLNYGYTF
TRBD1	few	TRBJ1-3	TRBV6-5	TGTGCCAGCAGTCCAGGGGGGCCCGGAAACACCATATATTTT	CASSPGGPGNTIYF
-	few	TRBJ1-2	TRBV30	TGTGCCTGGAGGGGGGACCGTCGGCAGGATGGCTACACCTTC	CAWRGDRRQDGYTF
-	few	TRBJ1-1	TRBV18	TGTGCCAGCTCACCACCGGGGGGAGCTGAAGCTTTCTTT	CASSPPGGAEAFF
-	-	TRBJ2-5	TRBV20-1	TGCAGTGCGCGGAGGCAGGGGTACCAAGAGACCCAGTACTTC	CSARRQGYQETQYF
-	many	TRBJ2-7	TRBV7-2	TGTGCCAGCAGCTTTGGAGGGCTGGTGTACGAGCAGTACTTC	CASSFGGLVYEQYF
-	many	TRBJ2-7	TRBV13	TGTGCCAGCAGCGACCGACTGTCAGGGACCTACGAGCAGTACTTC	CASSDRLSGTYEQYF
-	-	TRBJ1-1	TRBV5-1	TGCGCCAGCAGCTGGCAGGAAAACACTGAAGCTTTCTTT	CASSWQENTEAFF
TRBD1	-	TRBJ1-2	TRBV25-1	TGTGCCAGCAGGGAGACAGGGGATCGTGGCTACACCTTC	CASRETGDRGYTF
TRBD1	-	TRBJ1-2	TRBV9	TGTGCCAGCAGCGTAATGGACAGGGCCTGGGATGGCTACACCTTC	CASSVMDRAWDGYTF
-	many	TRBJ1-2	TRBV6-1	TGTGCCAGCAGTGTCTACCGCAGGGAGGGCTACACCTTC	CASSVYRREGYTF
-	many	TRBJ2-4	TRBV11-2	TGTGCCAGCAGCTTACGGGGCCGGGGCATTCAGTACTTC	CASSLRGRGIQYF
-	-	TRBJ2-7	TRBV7-2	TGTGCCAGCAGCTTATACCCAGCAGACTTCTCCTACGAGCAGTACTTC	CASSLYPADFSYEQYF
-	-	TRBJ1-5	TRBV20-1	TGCAGTGCTAGAGCGGGGGGTGTCGTGGGAGATCAGCCCCAGCATTTT	CSARAGGVVGDQPQHF
TRBD1	few	TRBJ2-7	TRBV2	TGTGCCAGCCGGGACAGACTACTCTCCTACGAGCAGTACTTC	CASRDRLLSYEQYF
-	many	TRBJ2-7	TRBV12-3/TRBV12-4	TGTGCCAGCAGTTTAGCGCGGGCAGGGCAGGGCTACGAGCAGTACTTC	CASSLARAGQGYEQYF
TRBD2	once	TRBJ2-4	TRBV5-1	TGCGCCAGCAGCTACAGAGGTAGTAGCGGGGGGGATCCCTACGGGCAGTACTTC	CASSYRGSSGGDPYGQYF
-	-	TRBJ1-4	TRBV28	TGTGCCAGCAGCCTGACAAGCGCGGCTAATGAAAAACTGTTTTTT	CASSLTSAANEKLFF
-	many	TRBJ2-7	TRBV7-2	TGTGCCAGCAGCTTACAGTGGGGCGAGCAGTACTTC	CASSLQWGEQYF
TRBD2	many	TRBJ2-7	TRBV18	TGTGCCAGCTCCACCGAGCGGGGGAGCTCCTACGAGCAGTACTTC	CASSTERGSSYEQYF
-	-	TRBJ1-5	TRBV24-1	TGTGCCACCAGTGATCCCCGACAGTTCAATCAGCCCCAGCATTTT	CATSDPRQFNQPQHF
TRBD2	many	TRBJ2-5	TRBV6-5	TGTGCCAGCAGTTACGGGGCGGGGGGCCGCCAAGAGACCCAGTACTTC	CASSYGAGGRQETQYF
-	-	TRBJ2-7	TRBV7-2	TGTGCCAGCAGCCCCAACGGCAGGGGCGCCCCAACCTCCTACGAGCAGTACTTC	CASSPNGRGAPTSYEQYF